Below, one T cell receptor (beta chain) is given with its context. Its specificity is unknown. A much larger clone lies one base from this, so it may be a read error. A read error is likely, as this CDR3 ends without the conserved phenylalanine or tryptophan. This sample is part of a study of regulatory T cells in long-lasting Graves disease. Time point reported: newly diagnosed GD, antithyroid drugs for less than 3 months. The TCR library was made from RNA extracted from PBMCs. Germline CDR1 and CDR2: MDHEN and SYDVKM. The CDR3 has 16 residues. Between the trimmed V and J ends, which lost 6 bases and 10 bases, there was a span of 22 bases. Study findings and constraints: Newly diagnosed disease favored TRBV20-1 and TRBJ2-1 over persistent disease.

Construction of TCR beta libraries relied on iRepertoire HTBI primers and on Arm-PCR targeting CDR3 regions. Using its own MiXCR run on the multiplex PCR reads, TCRdb lists one record per CDR3 protein. The sample consists of some 350,000 distinct CDR3 sequences, roughly 15% of them appearing once. This sample also belongs to another study, concerning T cells in Graves' hyperthyroidism and ophthalmopathy. In that study: The primer set for the first-round RT-PCR of the TCR CDR3 was HTBI.

This clonotype was sampled from a woman younger than 30 with Graves disease. This rearrangement joins TRBV28 to TRBJ1-6; tentative D call: TRBD1 (5 bases). The starting material was peripheral blood mononuclear cells (PBMCs), obtained at new diagnosis, from a patient treated with antithyroid drugs. The CDR3 region is CASSSLSAGMGSPLHL. The CDR3 DNA reads TGTGCCAGCAGCTCCTTATCGGCAGGGATGGGGTCACCCCTCCACCTT.